This paragraph reports one T cell receptor beta chain. CDR1 and CDR2 (germline): SNHLY, FYNNEI. This CDR3 is built from 16 residues. The V segment lost 3 bases and the J segment 5 bases; nucleotides outside the gene matches: 4. This record comes from a study of blood T cell repertoires in COVID-19. Across the study: Acute and convalescent COVID-19 specimens originated in the United States, Italy and Spain.

TCRdb keeps only in-frame clones here, not all; method: immunoSEQ multiplex PCR. The top ten hold roughly 5.7% of the sample, which has about 180,000 clones, 81% seen once. In assigning cohorts, the study relied on participant-reported clinical history. The chain links TRBV2 to TRBJ2-1, with 13 bases aligning to TRBD2. This TCR was sampled from a woman between 40 and 50 years old with acute COVID-19. Sequences were obtained from PBMCs or T cells enriched from blood (not recorded which). CDR3 nucleotides: TGTGCCAGCAGTGAGCGGACTAGCGGGAGTCACAATGAGCAGTTCTTC. It encodes CASSERTSGSHNEQFF.